The 17 T cell receptor beta chains in this list originate from one sample, sequenced in a study of CD8 T cells in Susac syndrome. Reverse transcription used about 0.45 to 1 ug RNA and random hexamers. TCRdb independently ran MiXCR on the immunoSEQ multiplex PCR reads; one entry per CDR3 protein. The data contain some 200,000 distinct CDR3 sequences, 90% to 97% of them seen just once; the ten biggest clones take up roughly 0.098%. Sequenced: CD4+ T cells from PBMCs. The receptors were gathered from a human donor with Susac syndrome.

This clonotype was observed once. The V gene is TRBV30, the J gene TRBJ1-2; possible D gene TRBD1, 5 bases. From germline, CDR1 is GTSNPN and CDR2 SVGIG (reference sequence). CDR3 length: 13 amino acids. V was cut by 2 bases and J by 1 base, with 8 bases left in between. The CDR3 coding sequence is TGTGCCTGGAGTTGGGGGAATAACTATGGCTACACCTTC. This gives the protein CAWSWGNNYGYTF. The complete variable domain, with remaining parts taken from reference TRBV30 and TRBJ1-2, reads SQTIHQWPATLVQPVGSPLSLECTVEGTSNPNLYWYRQAAGRGLQLLFYSVGIGQISSEVPQNLSASRPQDRQFILSSKKLLLSDSGFYLCAWSWGNNYGYTFGSGTRLTVV.

This clonotype has a single count. The rearrangement uses TRBV7-2 and TRBJ2-4; 7 nucleotides match TRBD1. The CDR3 spans 14 residues. The V and J ends lost 4 bases and 4 bases, in that order; junction bases with no gene match: 4. Germline values: CDR1 SGHTA, CDR2 FQGNSA. The DNA of the CDR3 is TGTGCCAGCAGCTCCGGGACAGCTAAAAACATTCAGTACTTC. Protein product: CASSSGTAKNIQYF. Full variable domain (outside the CDR3, taken from reference TRBV7-2 and TRBJ2-4): GAGVSQSPSNKVTEKGKDVELRCDPISGHTALYWYRQSLGQGLEFLIYFQGNSAPDKSGLPSDRFSAERTGGSVSTLTIQRTQQEDSAVYLCASSSGTAKNIQYFGAGTRLSVL.

This chain links TRBV6-1 with TRBJ1-5; TRBD1 aligns across 8 bases. CDR1 MNHNS and CDR2 SASEGT come from the germline V gene. The CDR3 is made up of 16 amino acids. The V and J ends lost 6 bases and 2 bases, in that order; junction bases with no gene match: 9. The CDR3 sequence is CASSGQGPFGNQPQHF. The DNA for the CDR3 is TGTGCCAGCAGCGGACAGGGCCCGTTCGGCAATCAGCCCCAGCATTTT.

The genes are TRBV18 and TRBJ1-5; 9 nucleotides align to TRBD1. The germline V gene encodes CDR1 KGHSH and CDR2 LQKENI. This CDR3 has 16 residues. J lost 3 bases, V lost 3 bases, and 6 bases had no gene match. The DNA for the CDR3 is TGTGCCAGCTCACCTGCCGGGACAGGGATCAATCAGCCCCAGCATTTT. It yields the protein CASSPAGTGINQPQHF.

This sequence joins TRBV7-9 and TRBJ1-2; D remains ambiguous. Trimming removed 5 bases at V and 8 bases at J, with 12 bases between. The germline V gene has CDR1 SEHNR and CDR2 FQNEAQ (reference sequence). The CDR3 is 12 amino acids. The CDR3 loop is CASSPGLGGYTF. In DNA, the CDR3 is TGTGCCAGCAGCCCTGGCCTCGGCGGCTACACCTTC.

This sequence joins TRBV24-1 and TRBJ2-2; possible D gene TRBD2, 5 bases. Trimming shortened V by 7 bases and J by 0 bases, and 8 bases separated the two germline ends. Germline V gene sequence: CDR1 KGHDR, CDR2 SFDVKD. The CDR3 extends over 14 amino acids. The CDR3 sequence: CATRRVTNTGELFF. Written as DNA, the CDR3 is TGTGCCACCAGGCGGGTTACGAACACCGGGGAGCTGTTTTTT.

The chain has TRBV20-1 and TRBJ2-6, with TRBD2 as a possible D gene (6 bases). From germline, CDR1 is DFQATT and CDR2 SNEGSKA (reference sequence). CDR3 length: 17 amino acids. The germline V and J ends were trimmed by 0 bases and 2 bases, with 14 bases remaining between them. The CDR3 sequence is CSARDHLEGTGANVLTF. The CDR3 DNA reads TGCAGTGCTAGAGACCATCTGGAGGGGACTGGGGCCAACGTCCTGACTTTC.

CDR3 nucleotides: TGCAGTGCTTCCCCGACAGGGTTCGCACCCCTCCACTTT. Residues: CSASPTGFAPLHF. The rearrangement joins TRBV20-1 to TRBJ1-6; the match to TRBD1 covers 7 bases. With V trimmed by 5 bases and J by 11 bases, 9 bases remained unmatched. Germline V gene data show CDR1 as DFQATT and CDR2 as SNEGSKA (reference sequence). There are 13 residues in the CDR3.

This sequence joins TRBV29-1 and TRBJ1-2; 7 nucleotides align to TRBD1. The V segment lost 7 bases and the J segment 0 bases; nucleotides outside the gene matches: 5. In germline, CDR1 is SQVTM, CDR2 ANQGSEA. The CDR3 has 13 residues. CDR3 sequence: CSGGTATNYGYTF. The CDR3 bases are TGCAGCGGGGGGACAGCGACTAACTATGGCTACACCTTC. Full variable domain (remainder filled in from reference TRBV29-1 and TRBJ1-2): SAVISQKPSRDICQRGTSLTIQCQVDSQVTMMFWYRQQPGQSLTLIATANQGSEATYESGFVIDKFPISRPNLTFSTLTVSNMSPEDSSIYLCSGGTATNYGYTFGSGTRLTVV.

The chain uses TRBV20-1 and TRBJ2-5, with D maybe TRBD1 (6 bases). The germline V gene has CDR1 DFQATT and CDR2 SNEGSKA (reference sequence). The CDR3 loop spans 20 amino acids. Trimming removed 1 base from V and 5 bases from J, with 32 bases in between. For the CDR3, the DNA is TGCAGTGCTAGAGTTCAAGTGGGGGCGGGCCTCGGGACCTCCAACGAGACCCAGTACTTC. This sequence encodes CSARVQVGAGLGTSNETQYF.

J is TRBJ2-2 and V is TRBV7-2; D perhaps matches TRBD2 (5 bases). Germline V lookup: CDR1 SGHTA, CDR2 FQGNSA. V shed 1 base and J shed 0 bases, with 6 bases lying between them. This CDR3 contains 15 residues. CDR3 residues: CASSLDGANTGELFF. The CDR3 DNA reads as TGTGCCAGCAGCTTAGACGGGGCGAACACCGGGGAGCTGTTTTTT. Full variable domain (outside the CDR3, taken from reference TRBV7-2 and TRBJ2-2): GAGVSQSPSNKVTEKGKDVELRCDPISGHTALYWYRQSLGQGLEFLIYFQGNSAPDKSGLPSDRFSAERTGGSVSTLTIQRTQQEDSAVYLCASSLDGANTGELFFGEGSRLTVL.

This chain uses TRBV12-3 or TRBV12-4 with TRBJ2-5, with TRBD2 as a possible D gene (6 bases). The V and J ends lost 6 bases and 5 bases respectively, with 19 bases between them. The CDR3 contains 15 residues. The CDR3 DNA reads as TGTGCCAGCAGCCTAGGGCCAGGGAGGAGGGAGACCCAGTACTTC. Translated: CASSLGPGRRETQYF.

The chain recombines TRBV15 with TRBJ1-4; D unclear. V was pared by 8 bases and J by 9 bases, with 13 bases between. Germline V gene lookup returns CDR1 LNHNV and CDR2 YYDKDF (reference sequence). This CDR3 spans 12 amino acids. In DNA form, the CDR3 reads TGTGCCACCTCCAGGACGTTGCAAAAACTGTTTTTT. It yields the protein CATSRTLQKLFF.

This chain connects TRBV4-1 to TRBJ1-2; D remains ambiguous. V was clipped by 0 bases and J by 3 bases, with 11 bases between them. The CDR3 consists of 15 residues. Per germline, CDR1 MGHRA and CDR2 YSYEKL. The CDR3 nucleotides are TGCGCCAGCAGCCAAGACCGCGATAGGGACTATGGCTACACCTTC. Its translation is CASSQDRDRDYGYTF.

This clonotype is a singleton in its sample. The chain combines TRBV6-6 with TRBJ1-2; 8 bases agree with TRBD1. V was clipped by 6 bases and J by 4 bases; unmatched bases: 4. CDR1 is MNHNY and CDR2 is SVGAGI in the germline V gene (reference sequence). The CDR3 loop spans 13 amino acids. The CDR3 loop is CASSQTGAYGYTF. The CDR3 DNA sequence: TGTGCCAGCAGCCAGACAGGGGCCTATGGCTACACCTTC.

The gene calls are TRBV3-1 and TRBJ1-6, with 8 bases identical to TRBD1. CDR1 and CDR2 from the germline V gene are LGHDT and YNNKEL (reference sequence). The V segment lost 2 bases and the J segment 5 bases; nucleotides outside the gene matches: 5. This CDR3 is 16 amino acids long. The CDR3 bases are TGTGCCAGCAGCCAACGGACAGGGAGAAATAATTCACCCCTCCACTTT. Its protein is CASSQRTGRNNSPLHF.

The chain has TRBV7-9 and TRBJ2-5; 9 bases agree with TRBD2. The CDR3 consists of 17 residues. Per the germline V gene, CDR1 is SEHNR and CDR2 is FQNEAQ (reference sequence). V was clipped by 5 bases and J by 0 bases; unmatched bases: 10. CDR3 region: CASSIKGSGGHQETQYF. The CDR3 nucleotides are TGTGCCAGCAGCATTAAGGGGAGCGGGGGGCACCAAGAGACCCAGTACTTC. The entire variable domain, with the rest obtained from reference TRBV7-9 and TRBJ2-5, is as follows: DTGVSQNPRHKITKRGQNVTFRCDPISEHNRLYWYRQTLGQGPEFLTYFQNEAQLEKSRLLSDRFSAERPKGSFSTLEIQRTEQGDSAMYLCASSIKGSGGHQETQYFGPGTRLLVL.